Presented here are 22 T cell receptor beta chains from one specimen sequenced in a study of T-cell reconstitution after alpha-beta-depleted transplantation in children. Using unique molecular identifiers, the investigators prepared the TCRbeta library. From the PCR reads, TCRdb called clonotypes with MiXCR, one entry per CDR3 protein. Here the sample spans some 310,000 distinct CDR3 sequences, around 25% being singletons. Sequenced here: PBMCs, mostly from graft donor cells, sampled 180 days after TCRalphabeta/CD19-depleted stem cell transplant. The receptors derive from a male patient under 18 who had a stem cell transplant for acute lymphoblastic leukemia, so the T cells may come from the graft donor.

This clonotype occurred a few times. The rearrangement joins TRBV18 to TRBJ2-1; no definite D call. Per germline, CDR1 KGHSH and CDR2 LQKENI. Trimming stripped 1 base from V and 4 bases from J, with 8 bases between. There are 14 residues in the CDR3. CDR3 nucleotide sequence: TGTGCCAGCTCACCACAGGGCCGGTACAATGAGCAGTTCTTC. The encoded protein is CASSPQGRYNEQFF.

This clonotype occurred a few times. The chain recombines TRBV7-2 with TRBJ1-6; the match to TRBD1 covers 8 bases. CDR3 length equals 14 residues. Germline V CDR1 and CDR2: SGHTA, FQGNSA. V lost 1 base, J lost 10 bases, and 3 bases stayed unmatched. CDR3 coding DNA: TGTGCCAGCAGCTTAGACCCAGGGGGCTCACCCCTCCACTTT. It codes for CASSLDPGGSPLHF. Supplemented by reference TRBV7-2 and TRBJ1-6, the full variable domain reads GAGVSQSPSNKVTEKGKDVELRCDPISGHTALYWYRQSLGQGLEFLIYFQGNSAPDKSGLPSDRFSAERTGGSVSTLTIQRTQQEDSAVYLCASSLDPGGSPLHFGNGTRLTVT.

The chain joins TRBV6-1 to TRBJ2-7, with a possible D match to TRBD2 (6 bases). The V end was cut by 11 bases, the J end by 3 bases, with 14 bases between. Germline V gene lookup returns CDR1 MNHNS and CDR2 SASEGT. The CDR3 spans 12 residues. CDR3: CAGGYYYYEQYF. The CDR3 bases are TGTGCCGGAGGGTACTACTACTACGAGCAGTACTTC.

This chain uses TRBV18 with TRBJ1-5; D uncertain. CDR3 length: 13 residues. Trimming left V 1 base short and J 7 bases short, with 8 bases between. Germline V CDR1 and CDR2: KGHSH, LQKENI. The CDR3 DNA sequence: TGTGCCAGCTCACCACTGATCGCCCAGCCCCAGCATTTT. This translates into CASSPLIAQPQHF.

This clonotype has more than one count but fewer than ten. This sequence joins TRBV4-1 and TRBJ1-1, with TRBD1 matching over 7 bases. V dropped 2 bases and J dropped 7; count of bases not matched to a gene: 16. The germline gives CDR1 MGHRA, CDR2 YSYEKL. This CDR3 spans 17 amino acids. The CDR3 loop reads CASSQLPHRDRDHEAFF. Written as DNA, the CDR3 is TGCGCCAGCAGCCAACTTCCGCACCGGGACAGAGACCATGAAGCTTTCTTT.

V gene TRBV27 combines with J gene TRBJ2-1; 11 bases line up with TRBD2. After removal of 5 bases from V and 5 bases from J, the junction contained 5 bases not matched to a gene. Germline CDR1 reads MNHEY; CDR2 reads SMNVEV (reference sequence). The CDR3 spans 15 residues. CDR3 loop: CASSQLAGVHNEQFF. CDR3 nucleotide sequence: TGTGCCAGCAGTCAACTAGCGGGAGTTCACAATGAGCAGTTCTTC.

The chain is built from TRBV7-6 and TRBJ2-3; D may match TRBD1 or TRBD2 (7 bases each). The germline V gene encodes CDR1 SGHVS and CDR2 FNYEAQ. V gave up 1 base and J gave up 5 bases, with 19 bases separating them. The CDR3 totals 17 residues. The CDR3 sequence: CASSLEGGGRFGDTQYF. CDR3 in DNA: TGTGCCAGCAGCTTAGAAGGGGGCGGGAGATTTGGAGATACGCAGTATTTT.

J is TRBJ1-4 and V is TRBV9; 7 bases are shared with TRBD1. CDR1 SGDLS and CDR2 YYNGEE come from the germline V gene. The CDR3 length is 17 residues. Unmatched junction bases numbered 12, after V lost 3 bases and J lost 4 bases. CDR3 bases: TGTGCCAGCAGCGCGGAGGGGGCAGGGGCCCTTAATGAAAAACTGTTTTTT. Protein: CASSAEGAGALNEKLFF.

This clonotype was seen a handful of times. The chain employs TRBV12-3 or TRBV12-4 and TRBJ2-1, with TRBD1 identical over 8 bases. The CDR3 is made up of 15 amino acids. Trimming cost V 5 bases and J 3 bases; bases outside gene matches: 6. The CDR3 region has the DNA TGTGCCAGCAGTCCTCAGGGGGCGTACTACAATGAGCAGTTCTTC. It codes for CASSPQGAYYNEQFF.

This chain uses TRBV15 with TRBJ1-2, with 7 bases identical to TRBD1. With V trimmed by 2 bases and J by 2 bases, 5 bases remained unmatched. The CDR3 is 15 amino acids. Germline V CDR1 and CDR2: LNHNV, YYDKDF (reference sequence). The CDR3 here is CATSRFIQGNYGYTF. The CDR3 nucleotides are TGTGCCACCAGCAGATTCATACAGGGGAACTATGGCTACACCTTC.

This clonotype was picked up a small number of times. The rearrangement joins TRBV20-1 to TRBJ2-3, with 8 bases that match TRBD1. The V gene's germline CDR1 is DFQATT and CDR2 SNEGSKA (reference sequence). The CDR3 contains 14 residues. After removal of 5 bases from V and 2 bases from J, the junction contained 6 bases not matched to a gene. CDR3 coding DNA: TGCAGTGCTCCCGACAGGGGACACACAGATACGCAGTATTTT. This encodes CSAPDRGHTDTQYF.

The V gene is TRBV9, the J gene TRBJ2-1; 10 positions match TRBD2. V trimming: 3 bases; J trimming: 7 bases; junction bases outside the gene matches: 10. CDR1 and CDR2 from the germline V gene are SGDLS and YYNGEE. This CDR3 is 16 amino acids long. DNA of the CDR3: TGTGCCAGCAGCGACAACAAGCGGGAGGGAGGGAATGAGCAGTTCTTC. This gives the protein CASSDNKREGGNEQFF. Using reference TRBV9 and TRBJ2-1 for the parts outside the CDR3, the full variable domain is DSGVTQTPKHLITATGQRVTLRCSPRSGDLSVYWYQQSLDQGLQFLIQYYNGEERAKGNILERFSAQQFPDLHSELNLSSLELGDSALYFCASSDNKREGGNEQFFGPGTRLTVL.

A few counts support this clonotype. Written as DNA, the CDR3 is TGTGCCAGCAGTCGAGGGGTATTCCTAATGATGAACACTGAAGCTTTCTTT. Residues: CASSRGVFLMMNTEAFF. This chain uses TRBV6-1 with TRBJ1-1; TRBD1 is a possible D gene (5 bases). There are 17 residues in the CDR3. The germline V and J ends were trimmed by 5 bases and 0 bases, with 19 bases remaining between them. Germline V gene sequence: CDR1 MNHNS, CDR2 SASEGT.

The chain links TRBV6-1 to TRBJ1-5, with 7 nucleotides matching TRBD1. The CDR3 loop spans 15 amino acids. Trimming removed 6 bases from V and 0 bases from J; junction bases left unmatched: 5. CDR1 and CDR2 from the germline V gene are MNHNS and SASEGT. The CDR3 nucleotides read TGTGCCAGCAGAGGGGACAGTTATAGCAATCAGCCCCAGCATTTT. It yields the protein CASRGDSYSNQPQHF.

The rearrangement links TRBV5-1 to TRBJ2-7; D is tentatively TRBD1 or TRBD2 (5 bases each). From germline, CDR1 is SGHRS and CDR2 YFSETQ. There are 16 residues in the CDR3. Trimming pared 0 bases from V and 0 bases from J, leaving 13 bases between. This chain's CDR3 is CASSLESRGGSYEQYF. CDR3 DNA sequence: TGCGCCAGCAGCTTGGAATCCCGGGGCGGCTCCTACGAGCAGTACTTC.

This clonotype was recorded a few times. V and J are TRBV5-1 and TRBJ2-2, with D possibly matching TRBD2 (6 bases). The CDR3 sequence is 16 residues long. Looked up from germline, CDR1 is SGHRS and CDR2 is YFSETQ. V shed 1 base and J shed 2 bases, with 12 bases lying between them. The CDR3 DNA reads TGCGCCAGCAGCTTGTCGGAGGGAGTAAACACCGGGGAGCTGTTTTTT. It translates to CASSLSEGVNTGELFF.

The sample holds many counts of this clonotype. This rearrangement joins TRBV6-5 to TRBJ2-2; tentatively, D is TRBD1 (5 bases). V shed 4 bases and J shed 8 bases, with 11 bases lying between them. The CDR3 length is 13 residues. Germline CDR1 reads MNHEY; CDR2 reads SVGAGI. The CDR3 region has the DNA TGTGCCAGCAGTTCCCATTCAGGGGGGGAGCTGTTTTTT. The encoded protein is CASSSHSGGELFF.

The rearrangement uses TRBV20-1 and TRBJ1-4; D is uncertain. Germline assignment: CDR1 DFQATT and CDR2 SNEGSKA (reference sequence). The V gene lost 6 bases and the J gene lost 4 bases, with 12 bases spanning the gap. The CDR3 totals 13 residues. The DNA for the CDR3 is TGCAGTGCCTTCGGGATGGATAATGAAAAACTGTTTTTT. Protein product: CSAFGMDNEKLFF.

V is TRBV4-2 and J is TRBJ2-7; TRBD1 agrees at 12 bases. CDR3 length equals 18 residues. Looked up from germline, CDR1 is LGHNA and CDR2 is YNFKEQ. Trimming at V came to 4 bases and at J to 5 bases, leaving 15 bases not matched to a gene. Here the CDR3 reads CASSLLPPGGQGAHEQYF. CDR3 bases: TGTGCCAGCAGCCTACTACCGCCGGGGGGACAGGGGGCTCACGAGCAGTACTTC.

The rearrangement joins TRBV18 to TRBJ2-1, with TRBD2 as a possible D gene (6 bases). The CDR3 runs to 15 residues. Between the trimmed V and J ends, which lost 5 bases and 2 bases, there was a span of 13 bases. CDR1 is KGHSH and CDR2 is LQKENI in the germline V gene. The CDR3: CASSARVAAYNEQFF. The CDR3 nucleotides read TGTGCCAGCTCAGCCAGAGTAGCGGCCTACAATGAGCAGTTCTTC.

The chain links TRBV24-1 to TRBJ2-3; the D call may be TRBD1 or TRBD2 (5 bases each). The germline V gene encodes CDR1 KGHDR and CDR2 SFDVKD. The CDR3 consists of 15 residues. Trimming shortened V by 5 bases and J by 2 bases, and 13 bases separated the two germline ends. CDR3 sequence (DNA): TGTGCCACCAGTGGACGGGGCCACAACACAGATACGCAGTATTTT. This sequence encodes CATSGRGHNTDTQYF.

This clonotype was seen a few times. The chain combines TRBV27 with TRBJ2-7, with 13 bases aligning to TRBD2. Per the germline V gene, CDR1 is MNHEY and CDR2 is SMNVEV (reference sequence). CDR3 length: 15 amino acids. J lost 6 bases, V lost 3 bases, and 5 bases had no gene match. The DNA for the CDR3 is TGTGCCAGCAGTTTCGGGACTAGCGGGGCGGGCGAGCAGTACTTC. Its translation is CASSFGTSGAGEQYF.